The present T cell receptor beta chain was sequenced within a study of technical replicates of blood from several donors. Trimming left V 6 bases short and J 9 bases short, with 12 bases between. Germline values: CDR1 SGHVS, CDR2 FQNEAQ. The CDR3 covers 12 residues. Sequencing used immunoSEQ multiplex PCR; TCRdb keeps in-frame clones, though not all of them. The sample lists over 65,000 clones; approximately 95% were seen once. The genes are TRBV7-8 and TRBJ1-5, with D perhaps matching TRBD1 (6 bases). Input material: T cells isolated from PBMCs. The sequence derives from a human donor in good health. The CDR3 DNA sequence: TGTGCCAGCAGTCCAGGGGACGGGCCCCAGCATTTT. Amino acid sequence: CASSPGDGPQHF.